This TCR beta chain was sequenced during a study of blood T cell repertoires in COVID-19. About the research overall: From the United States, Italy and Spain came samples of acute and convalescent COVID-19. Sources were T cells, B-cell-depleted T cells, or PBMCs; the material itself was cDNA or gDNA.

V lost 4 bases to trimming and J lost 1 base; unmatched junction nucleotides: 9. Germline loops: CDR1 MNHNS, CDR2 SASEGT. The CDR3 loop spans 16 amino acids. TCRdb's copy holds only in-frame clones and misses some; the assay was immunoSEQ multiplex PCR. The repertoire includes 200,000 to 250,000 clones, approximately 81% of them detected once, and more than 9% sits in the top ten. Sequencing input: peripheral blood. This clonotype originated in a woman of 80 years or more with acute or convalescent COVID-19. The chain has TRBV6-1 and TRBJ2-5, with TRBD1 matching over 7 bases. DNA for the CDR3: TGTGCCAGCAGTGCCCGGGACAGTCCGACCCAAGAGACCCAGTACTTC. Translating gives CASSARDSPTQETQYF.